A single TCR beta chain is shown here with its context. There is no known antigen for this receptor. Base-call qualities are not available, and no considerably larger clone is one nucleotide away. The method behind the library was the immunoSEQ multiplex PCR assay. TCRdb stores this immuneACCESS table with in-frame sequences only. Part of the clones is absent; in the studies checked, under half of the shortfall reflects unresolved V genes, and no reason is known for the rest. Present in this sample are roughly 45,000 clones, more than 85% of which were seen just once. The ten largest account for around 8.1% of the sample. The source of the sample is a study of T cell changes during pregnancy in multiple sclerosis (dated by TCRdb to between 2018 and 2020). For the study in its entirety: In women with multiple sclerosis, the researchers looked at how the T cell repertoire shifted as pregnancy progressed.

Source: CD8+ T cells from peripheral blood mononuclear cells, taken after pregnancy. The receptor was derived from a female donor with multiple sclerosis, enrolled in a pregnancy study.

The sequenced DNA is TGTGCCAGCAGTGTTTATAGCGGCTACGAGCAGTACTTC. The translation is CASSVYSGYEQYF. The chain was built from TRBV2 and TRBJ2-7; TRBD2 is perhaps the D gene, given 6 matching bases. The CDR3 holds 13 amino acids from the cysteine to the phenylalanine. This entry keeps only the CDR3 DNA: 39 bases, framed from base 1. CDR1 and CDR2 were assigned from the germline V gene as SNHLY and FYNNEI. A distance of 10 bases separates the germline ends of V and J, which lose 4 bases and 3 bases respectively. The CDR3, completed at both ends by the reference TRBV2 and TRBJ2-7 genes, gives the full variable domain EPEVTQTPSHQVTQMGQEVILRCVPISNHLYFYWYRQILGQKVEFLVSFYNNEISEKSEIFDDQFSVERPDGSNFTLKIRSTKLEDSAMYFCASSVYSGYEQYFGPGTRLTVT.